The T cell receptor beta chain described here comes from a study of blood T cells in healthy people across ages. This clonotype was seen many times. This CDR3 has 13 amino acids. Per germline, CDR1 SQVTM and CDR2 ANQGSEA. After removal of 5 bases from V and 5 bases from J, the junction contained 9 bases not matched to a gene. Sample-barcoded 5' priming and a J-beta primer mix drove a second PCR of roughly 7 to 11 cycles. All cDNA molecules were each tagged by a template-switch adaptor with 12 random nucleotides. TCRdb reprocessed the 5' RACE reads via MiXCR and lists one record per CDR3 protein. The sample records about 1.5 million distinct CDR3 sequences, 40% to 45% being singletons.

This TCR came from a woman younger than 30 in good health. The sample consisted of blood. V is TRBV29-1 and J is TRBJ2-7, with TRBD1 matching over 7 bases. The CDR3 spells CSVLRQGNHEQYF. The DNA for the CDR3 is TGCAGCGTTCTCCGACAGGGTAACCACGAGCAGTACTTC.